This entry lists 27 T cell receptor beta chains sequenced from one sample in a study of blood T cell repertoires in COVID-19. Method: immunoSEQ multiplex PCR; TCRdb's copy keeps in-frame clones and lacks some. The sample contains hundreds of thousands of clones, 83% of which appear only once. Sequencing was done on a sample of peripheral blood. Receptors were obtained from a woman between 40 and 55 years old with active or convalescent COVID-19.

This clone was seen just once. The chain has TRBV30 and TRBJ2-4, with 9 bases fitting TRBD2. Germline V gene data show CDR1 as GTSNPN and CDR2 as SVGIG (reference sequence). This CDR3 has 15 amino acids. V was clipped by 8 bases and J by 4 bases; unmatched bases: 12. For the CDR3, the DNA is TGTGCCGGAAGCCCCCTAGCGGGATTAAAAAACATTCAGTACTTC. Its translation: CAGSPLAGLKNIQYF.

The DNA of the CDR3 is TGTGCCAGCAGCAAAGTTTTTTGGACACAGTCTTTCGGGACTAGTAGGCTCGATGAGCAGTTCTTC. It yields the protein CASSKVFWTQSFGTSRLDEQFF. V gene TRBV21-1 combines with J gene TRBJ2-1; whether TRBD2, the table's D call, matches the DNA was not checked. TRBV21-1 is labeled a pseudogene. The CDR3 is made up of 22 amino acids.

The rearrangement links TRBV5-6 to TRBJ1-4; 7 bases map to TRBD1. This CDR3 is built from 14 residues. Trimming at V came to 4 bases and at J to 6 bases, leaving 6 bases not matched to a gene. Germline-derived CDR1 and CDR2 are SGHDT and YYEEEE. CDR3 residues: CASSQDRMDEKLFF. The CDR3 bases are TGTGCCAGCAGCCAGGACAGGATGGATGAAAAACTGTTTTTT.

The chain employs TRBV12-5 and TRBJ1-2; D ambiguous. The V end lost 2 bases, the J end lost 3 bases, and 10 bases lay between the germline ends. The CDR3 length is 14 residues. Germline V gene sequence: CDR1 LGHNT, CDR2 FRNRAP. CDR3 nucleotides: TGTGCTAGTGGTTTGAATGGGCTGGACTATGGCTACACCTTC. This gives the protein CASGLNGLDYGYTF.

This chain uses TRBV2 with TRBJ2-1; 13 nucleotides match TRBD2. Per germline, CDR1 SNHLY and CDR2 FYNNEI. The CDR3 is 16 residues long. V trimming: 6 bases; J trimming: 6 bases; junction bases outside the gene matches: 8. The CDR3 spells CASRPGLAGTLNEQFF. In nucleotides, the CDR3 is TGTGCCAGCAGGCCGGGACTAGCGGGAACTCTCAATGAGCAGTTCTTC.

The V and J genes are TRBV6-6 and TRBJ1-1; 7 positions agree with TRBD1. Trimming cost V 9 bases and J 1 base; bases outside gene matches: 8. The CDR3 has 14 amino acids. The germline V gene encodes CDR1 MNHNY and CDR2 SVGAGI (reference sequence). The DNA of the CDR3 is TGTGCCAGTACCCTCGACAGGGCGAACACTGAAGCTTTCTTT. Translated, it gives CASTLDRANTEAFF.

About this clone itself: One end of the junction fails to match germline, which may point to a read error. In nucleotides, the CDR3 is TGTGCCAGCAACTCACTCCGGACAGGGGGCATGAACACTGAAGCTTTCTTC. This translates into CASNSLRTGGMNTEAFF. V gene TRBV5-6 combines with J gene TRBJ1-1; TRBD1 aligns across 11 bases. The CDR3 has 17 amino acids. Germline-derived CDR1 and CDR2 are SGHDT and YYEEEE.

CDR3: CASSYEAGVNEQFF. DNA for the CDR3: TGTGCCAGCAGTTACGAAGCGGGGGTCAATGAGCAGTTCTTC. The rearrangement uses TRBV6-2 or TRBV6-3 and TRBJ2-1, with 8 bases identical to TRBD2. Germline V gene lookup returns CDR1 MNHEY and CDR2 SVGEGT. The CDR3 extends over 14 amino acids. After removal of 2 bases from V and 6 bases from J, the junction contained 3 bases not matched to a gene.

This rearrangement joins TRBV5-5 to TRBJ1-2; 11 bases agree with TRBD1. J lost 4 bases, V lost 4 bases, and 6 bases had no gene match. Germline V gene lookup returns CDR1 SGHKS and CDR2 YYEKEE (reference sequence). The CDR3 extends over 15 amino acids. The CDR3 DNA reads as TGTGCCAGCAGCCCCGGACAGGGGGCTAGCTATGGCTACACCTTC. It yields the protein CASSPGQGASYGYTF.

The chain recombines TRBV7-9 with TRBJ2-2; perhaps TRBD1 as D (5 bases). V dropped 4 bases and J dropped 1 base, with 13 bases sitting between them. CDR1 SEHNR and CDR2 FQNEAQ come from the germline V gene (reference sequence). The CDR3 length is 16 residues. CDR3 sequence: CASSSRVYGNTGELFF. CDR3 sequence (DNA): TGTGCCAGCAGCTCCAGGGTTTACGGGAACACCGGGGAGCTGTTTTTT.

The CDR3 loop reads CASSRDWAYEQYF. The CDR3 DNA is TGTGCCAGCAGCCGGGACTGGGCCTACGAGCAGTACTTC. The genes are TRBV7-8 and TRBJ2-7; possible D gene TRBD2, 6 bases. CDR1 is SGHVS and CDR2 is FQNEAQ in the germline V gene. With 5 bases removed from V and 2 bases from J, the gap between germline ends came to 10 bases. The CDR3 runs 13 residues. Based on the CDR3 plus reference TRBV7-8 and TRBJ2-7, the full variable domain is GAGVSQSPRYKVAKRGQDVALRCDPISGHVSLFWYQQALGQGPEFLTYFQNEAQLDKSGLPSDRFFAERPEGSVSTLKIQRTQQEDSAVYLCASSRDWAYEQYFGPGTRLTVT.

This clone was seen a few times. J is TRBJ1-2 and V is TRBV5-1, with TRBD1 matching over 8 bases. The length of the CDR3 is 14 residues. The V and J ends lost 0 bases and 5 bases, in that order; junction bases with no gene match: 3. Per germline, CDR1 SGHRS and CDR2 YFSETQ. In nucleotides, the CDR3 is TGCGCCAGCAGCTTGGACGGACAGGGTTATGGCTACACCTTC. Its protein is CASSLDGQGYGYTF.

V is TRBV5-5 and J is TRBJ1-1, with D tentatively TRBD1 (6 bases). Per germline, CDR1 SGHKS and CDR2 YYEKEE (reference sequence). The CDR3 runs 16 residues. Trimming cost V 4 bases and J 2 bases, with 18 bases left between them. The CDR3 coding sequence is TGTGCCAGCAGCCGCGTGACCCGACAGGCTAACACTGAAGCTTTCTTT. Protein sequence: CASSRVTRQANTEAFF.

This rearrangement joins TRBV5-8 to TRBJ1-3; TRBD1 might be the D (6 bases). In germline, CDR1 is SGHTS, CDR2 YDEGEE. There are 15 residues in the CDR3. V lost 1 base to trimming and J lost 8 bases, with 16 bases between them. The CDR3 sequence is CASSLLHGEGDTIYF. CDR3 nucleotide sequence: TGTGCCAGCAGCTTGTTGCACGGGGAGGGGGACACCATATATTTT.

The chain joins TRBV10-3 to TRBJ1-4; no firm D call. CDR1 is ENHRY and CDR2 is SYGVKD in the germline V gene. The CDR3 is 14 amino acids. V lost 2 bases, J lost 10 bases, and 14 bases lay in between. CDR3 nucleotides: TGTGCCATCAGTGAGGACGCCCGCGGAGGAAAACTGTTTTTT. Protein sequence: CAISEDARGGKLFF.

This clone appeared once. DNA of the CDR3: TGTGCCAGCAGTGGTAGAAAATATAGCAATCAGCCCCAGCATTTT. Residues: CASSGRKYSNQPQHF. The rearrangement joins TRBV28 to TRBJ1-5, with unresolved D. The CDR3 sequence is 15 residues long. Germline V lookup: CDR1 MDHEN, CDR2 SYDVKM. V shed 5 bases and J shed 0 bases, with 11 bases lying between them.

This chain joins TRBV12-5 and TRBJ2-1; tentative D call: TRBD2 (5 bases). This CDR3 has 12 amino acids. CDR1 LGHNT and CDR2 FRNRAP come from the germline V gene. Trimming took off 5 bases at V and 13 bases at J, with 15 bases between the two ends. The CDR3 region is CASGPSDFPQFF. The CDR3 coding sequence is TGTGCTAGTGGTCCCTCGGACTTCCCTCAGTTCTTC.

V usage is TRBV5-4 and J usage is TRBJ1-2, with TRBD1 matching 7 bases. Per the germline V gene, CDR1 is SGHNT and CDR2 is YYREEE (reference sequence). With 9 bases clipped from V and 6 bases from J, the junction kept 11 bases outside the gene matches. The CDR3 has 13 amino acids. The CDR3 loop reads CATRSGQGDGYTF. Here the CDR3 DNA reads TGTGCCACCAGATCAGGGCAGGGGGATGGCTACACCTTC.

This clone has just a few counts. The chain is built from TRBV4-1 and TRBJ2-1; 9 bases agree with TRBD1. CDR1 is MGHRA, CDR2 YSYEKL, per germline. V trimming: 2 bases; J trimming: 7 bases; junction bases outside the gene matches: 6. The CDR3 consists of 15 residues. The CDR3 DNA sequence: TGCGCCAGCAGCCAACGGGACAGGGTGCGAAATGAGCAGTTCTTC. As protein: CASSQRDRVRNEQFF.

The chain joins TRBV7-9 to TRBJ1-1, with 11 positions matching TRBD1. This CDR3 contains 15 residues. V lost 4 bases to trimming and J lost 11 bases; unmatched junction nucleotides: 12. Germline CDR1 reads SEHNR; CDR2 reads FQNEAQ (reference sequence). As DNA, the CDR3 is TGTGCCAGCAGCTCCCGGTCACCGGGACAGGGGGTTGCTTTCTTT. Its protein product is CASSSRSPGQGVAFF. The complete variable domain, with remaining parts taken from reference TRBV7-9 and TRBJ1-1, reads DTGVSQNPRHKITKRGQNVTFRCDPISEHNRLYWYRQTLGQGPEFLTYFQNEAQLEKSRLLSDRFSAERPKGSFSTLEIQRTEQGDSAMYLCASSSRSPGQGVAFFGQGTRLTVV.

The V call is TRBV2, the J call TRBJ1-4; D possibly corresponds to TRBD1 (5 bases). Germline-derived CDR1 and CDR2 are SNHLY and FYNNEI. Trimming pared 10 bases from V and 3 bases from J, leaving 12 bases between. This CDR3 has 13 amino acids. CDR3 amino acids: CATHRTSNEKLFF. CDR3 sequence (DNA): TGTGCCACCCACAGGACCTCTAATGAAAAACTGTTTTTT.

This clone appeared many times. The V gene is TRBV6-4, the J gene TRBJ2-2, with 7 bases lining up with TRBD1. The V gene's germline CDR1 is MRHNA and CDR2 SNTAGT. The ends lost 9 bases at V and 3 bases at J; junction bases unmatched: 4. The CDR3 spans 13 residues. The CDR3 region is CASGQGDTGELFF. As DNA, the CDR3 is TGTGCCAGTGGTCAGGGGGACACCGGGGAGCTGTTTTTT.

V is TRBV3-1 (or the pseudogene TRBV3-2) and J is TRBJ1-6; maybe TRBD1 (5 bases). Germline V gene data show CDR1 as LGHDT and CDR2 as YNNKEL (reference sequence). There are 16 residues in the CDR3. Trimming cost V 4 bases and J 7 bases, with 17 bases left between them. CDR3 bases: TGTGCCAGCAGCCCGTGGGTCGGCCAGGGAAATTCACCCCTCCACTTT. Encoded protein: CASSPWVGQGNSPLHF.

DNA of the CDR3: TGTGCCAGCAGCTTTCGGGGGGGCAATCAGCCCCAGCATTTT. Amino acid sequence: CASSFRGGNQPQHF. This rearrangement joins TRBV11-3 to TRBJ1-5; possible D gene TRBD1, 5 bases. The V gene's germline CDR1 is SGHNT and CDR2 YENEEA. Trimming removed 3 bases at V and 2 bases at J, with 8 bases between. The CDR3 totals 14 residues.

V usage is TRBV14 and J usage is TRBJ1-4; TRBD1 agrees at 7 bases. This CDR3 has 14 amino acids. In germline, CDR1 is SGHDN, CDR2 FVKESK. J lost 6 bases, V lost 6 bases, and 7 bases had no gene match. CDR3 sequence: CASSLQGWDEKLFF. The CDR3, as DNA: TGTGCCAGCAGTCTACAGGGGTGGGATGAAAAACTGTTTTTT.

A word on this clone: The identical CDR3 is also encoded by other nucleotide sequences in the sample. This chain links TRBV2 with TRBJ1-5, with TRBD1 identical over 7 bases. Germline V gene sequence: CDR1 SNHLY, CDR2 FYNNEI. Germline trimming cut 6 bases from V and 1 base from J; bases unmatched to any gene: 0. The CDR3 loop spans 13 amino acids. In DNA, the CDR3 is TGTGCCAGCAGGGGACAGAGCAATCAGCCCCAGCATTTT. This codes for CASRGQSNQPQHF.

Concerning this clone itself: Relative to the germline gene, one junction end is altered; a read error may explain this. The V and J genes are TRBV30 and TRBJ1-3, with D unclear. Germline-derived CDR1 and CDR2 are GTSNPN and SVGIG (reference sequence). The CDR3 is made up of 13 amino acids. The chain's CDR3 is CAWSVNSRNTIYF. The CDR3 bases are TGTGCCTGGAGTGTCAACTCTAGAAACACCATATATTTT.